This T cell receptor (beta chain) originates from a study of T cell therapy after organ transplantation. On this clone itself: Its matching antigen is unknown.

Assay used: immunoSEQ multiplex PCR; TCRdb lists only in-frame clones, some missing. The repertoire includes 15,000 to 20,000 clones, approximately 85% of them detected once, and about a tenth sits in the top ten. Time point defined: 4-8 weeks after completion of therapy. The source material was CD8+ T cells from blood, sampled after autologous CMV-specific T cell therapy. The clonotype originates from a human patient who had received a solid organ transplant and had CMV disease. Some T cells may possibly be graft donor cells.

This CDR3 is CASSPVQGGRDEAFF. Written as DNA, the CDR3 is TGTGCCAGCTCACCGGTTCAGGGGGGGCGGGACGAAGCTTTCTTT. J is TRBJ1-1 and V is TRBV18; 7 nucleotides line up with TRBD1. CDR1 and CDR2 (germline): KGHSH, LQKENI. CDR3 size: 15 residues. The J segment lost 8 bases and the V segment lost 3 bases, leaving 12 bases of the junction unmatched.